The 5 T cell receptor beta chains listed next were all sequenced from one sample in a study of tumor and adjacent non-tumor tissue in lung cancer (dated by TCRdb to the late 2010s). The method behind the library was multiplex PCR. Instrument used: Illumina HiSeq 2500. TCRbeta libraries were constructed through three rounds of nested PCR with primers (Table S4) according to protocols adapted from ARM-PCR. Through fastp at Q25 and MiXCR, TCRdb rebuilt clones from the public reads, retaining in-frame beta chains. Rows matching on CDR3 protein sequence are summarized as one entry with the most common DNA and genes. The sample data list under 150,000 distinct CDR3 sequences, and approximately 72% of these were observed just once. Clones ranked in the top ten supply 18% of the sample. RNA was isolated from bulk, unsorted tissue, and RNA quality was assessed with a NanoDrop ND-1000 and an Agilent 2100. Material for sequencing was lung tumor tissue. These receptors were taken from a man aged 60 to 75 with small cell lung cancer.

The chain uses TRBV4-2 and TRBJ2-2; TRBD2 aligns across 7 bases. CDR3 length: 18 amino acids. Per the germline V gene, CDR1 is LGHNA and CDR2 is YNFKEQ. The CDR3 region is CASGQRFPGLTATGELFF. CDR3 sequence (DNA): TGTGCGAGCGGCCAAAGGTTTCCGGGACTAACGGCCACCGGGGAGCTGTTTTTT.

Worth noting for this clonotype: The junction and the germline gene differ at one end; a read error may be behind it. The CDR3 DNA reads as TGTGCCAGCAGTAGAACGGGAGGGTGGAATGAGCAGTTATTC. Its protein product is CASSRTGGWNEQLF. The V and J genes are TRBV28 and TRBJ2-1, with TRBD2 matching 8 bases. Germline CDR1 and CDR2: MDHEN and SYDVKM. CDR3 length equals 14 residues.

The chain joins TRBV5-1 to TRBJ2-2, with TRBD2 matching over 9 bases. V was pared by 7 bases and J by 5 bases, with 12 bases of the junction left unmatched. CDR1 is SGHRS, CDR2 YFSETQ, per germline. The CDR3 is 16 amino acids. The CDR3 sequence is CASGSVAGEGTGELFF. CDR3 DNA: TGCGCCAGCGGATCAGTAGCGGGAGAAGGAACCGGGGAGCTGTTTTTT.

The rearrangement uses TRBV5-4 and TRBJ2-5, with TRBD2 matching over 8 bases. J was trimmed by 3 bases and V by 6 bases; bases with no gene match: 10. This CDR3 is 15 amino acids long. Germline CDR1 and CDR2: SGHNT and YYREEE (reference sequence). The CDR3 DNA follows: TGTGCCAGCACCGCGGGCGGGAGGTCTAAAGAGACCCAGTACTTC. Protein sequence: CASTAGGRSKETQYF.

This clonotype was seen just once. The J gene is TRBJ1-1, the V gene TRBV19, with D perhaps TRBD1 (6 bases). There are 13 residues in the CDR3. V was shortened by 3 bases and J by 5 bases, with 10 bases between the two germline ends. Per germline, CDR1 LNHDA and CDR2 SQIVND (reference sequence). The CDR3 DNA follows: TGTGCCAGTAGTATCGCAACAGGGACTGAAGCTTTCTTT. Translation: CASSIATGTEAFF.